The entry below gives a single TCR beta chain sequence along with its context. This sample is part of a study of blood T cell repertoires in COVID-19. Study-level background: The United States, Italy and Spain supplied acute and convalescent COVID-19 samples. Sources were T cells, B-cell-depleted T cells, or PBMCs; the material itself was cDNA or gDNA.

Original methodology: It was from reference gene primer amplification that nucleated cell counts were estimated. Assay used: immunoSEQ multiplex PCR; TCRdb lists only in-frame clones, some missing. That table gives V, J and clone size, and the DNA gave D and trimming. The sample includes about 180,000 clones, roughly 75% seen only once; the top ten take approximately 6.2%. The CDR3 is 14 residues long. The V end lost 2 bases, the J end lost 9 bases, and 13 bases lay between the germline ends. The V gene's germline CDR1 is MNHEY and CDR2 SVGAGI. This chain joins TRBV6-5 and TRBJ1-4; D gene unclear. Source material: peripheral blood. This sequence was found in a man aged 70-80 years with active or convalescent COVID-19. This CDR3 is CASSYTVPPQKLFF. The CDR3 coding sequence is TGTGCCAGCAGTTACACGGTCCCCCCGCAAAAACTGTTTTTT.